This T cell receptor beta chain was sequenced in a study of blood T cell repertoires in COVID-19. About the study: Sites in the United States, Italy and Spain provided acute and convalescent COVID-19 samples. The cDNA or gDNA used as material had been derived from T cells, B-cell-depleted T cells, or PBMCs.

As processed by the authors: Amplification of reference gene primers provided the estimated nucleated cell counts. Repertoires were generated with immunoSEQ multiplex PCR, while TCRdb's copy carries only in-frame clones and drops some. Clonal size and the V and J genes are those of that table, whereas D and trimming came from the DNA. The sample has 250,000 or so clones; around nine tenths are singletons. The CDR3 contains 15 residues. Trimming left V 2 bases short and J 2 bases short, with 12 bases between. The germline V gene has CDR1 SGHTA and CDR2 FQGNSA. Sequenced material: peripheral blood. This receptor was taken from an older woman with acute or convalescent COVID-19. The gene calls are TRBV7-2 and TRBJ1-2, with D possibly TRBD1 on 5 matching bases. CDR3 nucleotides: TGTGCCAGCAGCTTACAGGGCCGAGTCAACTATGGCTACACCTTC. Translating it yields CASSLQGRVNYGYTF. Combining the CDR3 with reference TRBV7-2 and TRBJ1-2 gives the whole variable domain GAGVSQSPSNKVTEKGKDVELRCDPISGHTALYWYRQSLGQGLEFLIYFQGNSAPDKSGLPSDRFSAERTGGSVSTLTIQRTQQEDSAVYLCASSLQGRVNYGYTFGSGTRLTVV.